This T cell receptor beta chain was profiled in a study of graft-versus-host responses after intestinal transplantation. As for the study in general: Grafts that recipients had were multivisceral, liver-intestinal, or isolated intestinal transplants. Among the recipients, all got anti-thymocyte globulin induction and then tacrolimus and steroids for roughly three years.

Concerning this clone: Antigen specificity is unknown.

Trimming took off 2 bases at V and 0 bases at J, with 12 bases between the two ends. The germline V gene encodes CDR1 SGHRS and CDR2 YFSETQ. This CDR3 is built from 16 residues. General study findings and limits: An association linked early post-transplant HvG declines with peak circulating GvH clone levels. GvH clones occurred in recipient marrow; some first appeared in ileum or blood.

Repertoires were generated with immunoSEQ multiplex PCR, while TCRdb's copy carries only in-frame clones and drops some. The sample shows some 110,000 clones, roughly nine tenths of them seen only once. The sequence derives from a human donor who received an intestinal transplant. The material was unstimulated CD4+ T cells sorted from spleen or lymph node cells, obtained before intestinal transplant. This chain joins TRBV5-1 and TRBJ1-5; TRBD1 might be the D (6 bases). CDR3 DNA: TGCGCCAGCAGCTTCGGGACAAGGGATAGCAATCAGCCCCAGCATTTT. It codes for CASSFGTRDSNQPQHF.